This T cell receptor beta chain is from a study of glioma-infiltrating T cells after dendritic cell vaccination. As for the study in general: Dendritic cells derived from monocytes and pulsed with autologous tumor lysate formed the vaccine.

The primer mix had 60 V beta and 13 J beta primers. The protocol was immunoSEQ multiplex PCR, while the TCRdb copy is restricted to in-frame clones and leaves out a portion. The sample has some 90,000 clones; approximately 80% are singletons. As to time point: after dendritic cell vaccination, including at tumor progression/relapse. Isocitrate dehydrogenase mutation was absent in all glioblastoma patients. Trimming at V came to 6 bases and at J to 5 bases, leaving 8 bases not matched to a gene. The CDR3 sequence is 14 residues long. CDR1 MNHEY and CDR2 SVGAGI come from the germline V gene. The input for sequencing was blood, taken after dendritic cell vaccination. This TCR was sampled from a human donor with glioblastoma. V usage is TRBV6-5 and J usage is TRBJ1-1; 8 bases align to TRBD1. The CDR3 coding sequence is TGTGCCAGCAGACTGGACAGGGTAGGAACTGAAGCTTTCTTT. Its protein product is CASRLDRVGTEAFF.